The 2 T cell receptor beta chains listed next were all sequenced from one sample in a study of early T cells in non-severe SARS-CoV-2 infection (dated by TCRdb to the early 2020s). Receptor libraries were prepared by 5' RACE. Sequencer: NextSeq 500. TCRdb reran the public reads through fastp at Q25 and MiXCR, keeping productive beta chains. Each entry merges the rows of one CDR3 protein and shows their most common DNA and genes. In this sample the table shows roughly 80,000 distinct CDR3 sequences, roughly 9.4% of which occur a single time. The top ten clonotypes cover approximately 4.8% of the sample. Sequencing was done on a sample of whole blood. These TCRs come from an adult who was a healthcare worker with PCR-confirmed SARS-CoV-2 infection or an uninfected control (not recorded which).

This clonotype was seen repeatedly, ten times or more. The chain has TRBV5-1 and TRBJ1-6; D is ambiguous. V lost 3 bases, J lost 10 bases, and 17 bases lay in between. Per the germline V gene, CDR1 is SGHRS and CDR2 is YFSETQ. The CDR3 consists of 15 residues. The CDR3 sequence is CASSSQAPRNSPLHF. In DNA form, the CDR3 reads TGCGCCAGCAGCTCCCAGGCACCCCGGAACTCACCCCTCCACTTT.

Many counts were recorded for this clonotype. The rearrangement joins TRBV7-3 to TRBJ2-3; D uncertain. Germline CDR1 reads SGHTA; CDR2 reads FQGTGA. The CDR3 loop spans 13 amino acids. Trimming pared 1 base from V and 14 bases from J, leaving 16 bases between. This chain's CDR3 is CASSLMGGASLYF. In nucleotides, the CDR3 is TGTGCCAGCAGCTTAATGGGCGGAGCTTCGCTGTATTTT.